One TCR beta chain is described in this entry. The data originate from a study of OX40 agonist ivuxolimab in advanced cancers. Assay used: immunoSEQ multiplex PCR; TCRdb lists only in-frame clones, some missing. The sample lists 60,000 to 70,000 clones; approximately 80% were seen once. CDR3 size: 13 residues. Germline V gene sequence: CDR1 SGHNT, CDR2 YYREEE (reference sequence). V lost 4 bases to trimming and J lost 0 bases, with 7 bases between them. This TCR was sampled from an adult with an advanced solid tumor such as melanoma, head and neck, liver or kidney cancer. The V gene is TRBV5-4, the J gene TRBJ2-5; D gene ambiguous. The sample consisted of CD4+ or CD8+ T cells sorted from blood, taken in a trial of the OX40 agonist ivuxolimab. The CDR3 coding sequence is TGTGCCAGCAGCCCCAGGTACCAAGAGACCCAGTACTTC. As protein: CASSPRYQETQYF.